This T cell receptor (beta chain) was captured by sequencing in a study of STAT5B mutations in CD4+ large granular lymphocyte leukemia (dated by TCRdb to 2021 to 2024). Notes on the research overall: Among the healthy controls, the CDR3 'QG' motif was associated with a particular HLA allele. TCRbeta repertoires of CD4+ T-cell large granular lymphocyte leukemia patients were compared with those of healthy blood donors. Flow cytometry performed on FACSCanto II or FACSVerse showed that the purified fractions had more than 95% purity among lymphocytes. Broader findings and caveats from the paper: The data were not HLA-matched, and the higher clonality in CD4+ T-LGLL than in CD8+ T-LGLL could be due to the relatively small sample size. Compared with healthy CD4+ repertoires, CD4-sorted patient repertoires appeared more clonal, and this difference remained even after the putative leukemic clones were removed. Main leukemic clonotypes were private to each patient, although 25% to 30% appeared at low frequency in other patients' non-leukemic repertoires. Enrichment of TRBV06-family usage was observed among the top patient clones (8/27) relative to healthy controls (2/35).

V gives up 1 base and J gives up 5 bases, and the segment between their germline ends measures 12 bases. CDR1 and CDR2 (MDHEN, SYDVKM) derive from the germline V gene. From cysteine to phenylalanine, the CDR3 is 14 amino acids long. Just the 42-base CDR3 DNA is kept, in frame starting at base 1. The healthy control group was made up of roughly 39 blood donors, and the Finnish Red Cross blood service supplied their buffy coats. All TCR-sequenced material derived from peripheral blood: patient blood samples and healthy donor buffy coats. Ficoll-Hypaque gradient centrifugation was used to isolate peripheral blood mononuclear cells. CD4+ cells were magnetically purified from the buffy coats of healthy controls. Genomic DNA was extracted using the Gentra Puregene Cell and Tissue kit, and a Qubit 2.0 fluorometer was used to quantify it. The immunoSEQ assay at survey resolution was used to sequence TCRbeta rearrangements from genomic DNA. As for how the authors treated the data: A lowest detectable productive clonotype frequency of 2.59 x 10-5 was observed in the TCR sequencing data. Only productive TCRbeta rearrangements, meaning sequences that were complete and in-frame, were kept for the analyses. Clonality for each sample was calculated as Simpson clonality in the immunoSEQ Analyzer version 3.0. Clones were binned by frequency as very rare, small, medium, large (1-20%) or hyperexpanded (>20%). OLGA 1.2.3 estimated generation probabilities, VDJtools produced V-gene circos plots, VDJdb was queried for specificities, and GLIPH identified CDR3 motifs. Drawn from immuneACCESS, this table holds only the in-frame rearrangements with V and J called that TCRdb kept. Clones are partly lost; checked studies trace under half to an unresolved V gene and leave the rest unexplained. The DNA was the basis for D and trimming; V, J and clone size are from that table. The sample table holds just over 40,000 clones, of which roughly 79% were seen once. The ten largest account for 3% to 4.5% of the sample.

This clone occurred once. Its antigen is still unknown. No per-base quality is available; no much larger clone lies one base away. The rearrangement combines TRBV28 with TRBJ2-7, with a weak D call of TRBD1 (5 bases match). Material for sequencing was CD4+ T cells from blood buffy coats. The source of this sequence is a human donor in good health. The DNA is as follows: TGTGCCAGCAGTTTATTTACAGGTCTTCACGAGCAGTACTTC. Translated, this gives CASSLFTGLHEQYF.